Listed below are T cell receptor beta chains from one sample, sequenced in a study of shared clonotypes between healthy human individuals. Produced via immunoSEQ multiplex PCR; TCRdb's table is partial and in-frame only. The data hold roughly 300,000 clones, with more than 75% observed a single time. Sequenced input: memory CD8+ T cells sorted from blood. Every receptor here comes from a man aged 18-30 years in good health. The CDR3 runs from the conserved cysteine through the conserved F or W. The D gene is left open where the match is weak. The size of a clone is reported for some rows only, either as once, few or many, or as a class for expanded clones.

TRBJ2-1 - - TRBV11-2 TGTGCCAGCAGCTTAGCGTCCCCGGGACATCGATCCTACAATGAGCAGTTCTTC CASSLASPGHRSYNEQFF
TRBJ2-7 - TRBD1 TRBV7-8 TGTGCCAGCAGCCGACGGGACAGAGCCTACGAGCAGTACTTC CASSRRDRAYEQYF
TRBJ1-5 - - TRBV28 TGTGCCAGCAGTTTCCTGTATAGCAATCAGCCCCAGCATTTT CASSFLYSNQPQHF
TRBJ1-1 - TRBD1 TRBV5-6 TGTGCCTGGCAGGGGGCCAAGGGAGGCGCTGAAGCTTTCTTT CAWQGAKGGAEAFF
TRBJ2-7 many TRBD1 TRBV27 TGTGCCAGCAGTCTCCGGGGACAGGGGTTCTACGAGCAGTACTTC CASSLRGQGFYEQYF
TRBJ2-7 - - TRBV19 TGTGCCAGTAGCCCTGGGGCAGGGTACGAGCAGTACTTC CASSPGAGYEQYF
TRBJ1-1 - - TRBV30 TGTGCCTGGGTGAAGGACACGGCAAACACTGAAGCTTTCTTT CAWVKDTANTEAFF
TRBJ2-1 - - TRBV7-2 TGTGCCAGCAGCTTAGGTACCCTGGCCGTGAGCAATGAGCAGTTCTTC CASSLGTLAVSNEQFF
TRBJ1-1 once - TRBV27 TGTGCCAGCAGCCCGGGGTTTGGTACTGAAGCTTTCTTT CASSPGFGTEAFF
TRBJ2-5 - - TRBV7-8 TGTGCCAGCAGCTTAGTAGGCGGAACCCAAGAGACCCAGTACTTC CASSLVGGTQETQYF
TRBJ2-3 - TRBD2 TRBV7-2 TGTGCCAGCAGCTTAGAGGCGGGAGAAGATACGCAGTATTTT CASSLEAGEDTQYF
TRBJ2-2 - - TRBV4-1 TGCGCCAGCAGCCTCCTGAGCACCGGGGAGCTGTTTTTT CASSLLSTGELFF
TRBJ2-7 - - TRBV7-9 TGTGCCAGCAGCGACACCGCCTACAGGTACAACGAGCAGTACTTC CASSDTAYRYNEQYF
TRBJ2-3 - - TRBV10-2 TGCGCCAGCAAGGACGGGAACACAGATACGCAGTATTTT CASKDGNTDTQYF
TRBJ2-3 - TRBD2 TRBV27 TGTGCCAGCACACACCGCCAGCGGGAGGGCCCAGATACGCAGTATTTT CASTHRQREGPDTQYF
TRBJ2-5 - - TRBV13 TGTGCCAGCAAAGAGTCGGGATCGGAGACCCAGTACTTC CASKESGSETQYF
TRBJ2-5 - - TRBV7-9 TGTGCCAGCAGCCCCCCTCAAGAGACCCAGTACTTC CASSPPQETQYF
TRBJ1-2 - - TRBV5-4 TGTGCCAGCAGCTCCAATCTTGAGGGTTGGTATGGCTACACCTTC CASSSNLEGWYGYTF
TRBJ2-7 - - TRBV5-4 TGTGCCAGCAGCTTGTTCGGGGCGGGACAGACCCACGAGCAGTACTTC CASSLFGAGQTHEQYF
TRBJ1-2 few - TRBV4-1 TGCGCCAGCAGCCAAGTGGCAGCTAACTATGGCTACACCTTC CASSQVAANYGYTF
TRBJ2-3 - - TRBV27 TGTGCCAGCAGTTTACATCCGTCGATTGATACGCAGTATTTT CASSLHPSIDTQYF
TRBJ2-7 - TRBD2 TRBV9 TGTGCCAGCAGCCCTCGCGCGGGGGCGGGAGGTTTCTACGAGCAGTACTTC CASSPRAGAGGFYEQYF
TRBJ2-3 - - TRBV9 TGTGCCAGCAGCGTAGCAATGTCTCGCACAGATACGCAGTATTTT CASSVAMSRTDTQYF
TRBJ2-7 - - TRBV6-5 TGTGCCAGCAGTTATGTGGAGGGTGGAGCCTACGAGCAGTACTTC CASSYVEGGAYEQYF
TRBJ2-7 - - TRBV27 TGTGCCAGCAGTACTCTCAGGGGCTCCTACGAGCAGTACTTC CASSTLRGSYEQYF
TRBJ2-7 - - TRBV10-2 TGCGCCAGCAGTCCTGGGACACGCGAGCAGTACTTC CASSPGTREQYF
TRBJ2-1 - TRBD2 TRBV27 TGTGCCAGCAGCTTGGGAGCGGGGAGCTCCTACAATGAGCAGTTCTTC CASSLGAGSSYNEQFF
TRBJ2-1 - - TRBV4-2 TGTGCCAGCAGCCAAGATTCCTATGAGCAGTTCTTC CASSQDSYEQFF
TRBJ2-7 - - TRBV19 TGTGCCAGTAGTATACCAGGGTCCTACGAGCAGTACTTC CASSIPGSYEQYF
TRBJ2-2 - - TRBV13 TGTGCCAGCAGCTTACAGGGTACCGGGGAGCTGTTTTTT CASSLQGTGELFF
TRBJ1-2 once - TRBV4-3 TGCGCCAGCAGCCAAGAGGGGCTCGGGTATGGCTACACCTTC CASSQEGLGYGYTF
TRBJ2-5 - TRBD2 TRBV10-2 TGCGCCAGCAGTGAGATAGCGGGGGAGCAAGAGACCCAGTACTTC CASSEIAGEQETQYF
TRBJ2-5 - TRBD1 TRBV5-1 TGCGCCAGCAGCTTTGCGACAGGGGGCTTAGAGACCCAGTACTTC CASSFATGGLETQYF
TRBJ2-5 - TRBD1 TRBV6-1 TGTGCCAGCAGTGAGTGGACAGGGTTGGGGGAGACCCAGTACTTC CASSEWTGLGETQYF
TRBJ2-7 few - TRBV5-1 TGCGCCAGCAGCTTTGGAGGCACCTACGAGCAGTACTTC CASSFGGTYEQYF
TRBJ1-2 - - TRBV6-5 TGTGCCAGCAGTTACGGCCAGCGCTATGGCTACACCTTC CASSYGQRYGYTF
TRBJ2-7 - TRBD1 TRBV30 TGTGCCTGGAGTGTACCGAGGACAGGGAGGTACGAGCAGTACTTC CAWSVPRTGRYEQYF
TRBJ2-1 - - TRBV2 TGTGCCAGCAAAGACTTTGGCGGGTCCTACAATGAGCAGTTCTTC CASKDFGGSYNEQFF
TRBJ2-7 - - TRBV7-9 TGTGCCAGCAGCTTTGGCTGGGGGGAGTACGAGCAGTACTTC CASSFGWGEYEQYF
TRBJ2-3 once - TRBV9 TGTGCCAGCAGCGTATCCGGACTACTTACAACCCACACAGATACGCAGTATTTT CASSVSGLLTTHTDTQYF
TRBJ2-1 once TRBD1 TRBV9 TGTGCCAGCAGCACCCAGGGGGCGGGAAATGAGCAGTTCTTC CASSTQGAGNEQFF
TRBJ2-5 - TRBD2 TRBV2 TGTGCCAGCAGTGATTGGACTAGCGGGAGGGGAGAGACCCAGTACTTC CASSDWTSGRGETQYF
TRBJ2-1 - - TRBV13 TGTGCCAGCAGCTTAGCTCGGGACCCTCTGAATGAGCAGTTCTTC CASSLARDPLNEQFF
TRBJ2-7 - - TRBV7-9 TGTGCCAGCAGCTTAGGGGCCCACGAGCAGTACTTC CASSLGAHEQYF
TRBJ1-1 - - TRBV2 TGTGCCAGCAGTCACAACCGGGACAAGATAGGCACTGAAGCTTTCTTT CASSHNRDKIGTEAFF
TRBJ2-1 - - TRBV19 TGTGCCAGTAGCCCCCTTGAGGGCCTTGGGTATGAGCAGTTCTTC CASSPLEGLGYEQFF
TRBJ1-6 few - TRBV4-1 TGCGCCAGCAGCACAGGACTCTATAATTCACCCCTCCACTTT CASSTGLYNSPLHF
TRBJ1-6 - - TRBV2 TGTGCCAGCAGTGAAACCTCAGGGGACTATTCACCCCTCCACTTT CASSETSGDYSPLHF
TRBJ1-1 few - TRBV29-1 TGCAGCGTGGGAAGTTGGGGGGGAGCTTTCTTT CSVGSWGGAFF
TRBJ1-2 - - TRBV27 TGTGCCAGCAGCTCGAGGGGGGCGTACTATGGCTACACCTTC CASSSRGAYYGYTF
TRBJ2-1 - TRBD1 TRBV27 TGTGCCAGCATCCATTCCGGGACAGGGGAATACAATGAGCAGTTCTTC CASIHSGTGEYNEQFF
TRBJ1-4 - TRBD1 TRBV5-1 TGCGCCAGCAGCCTAGAACAGGGGAATGAAAAACTGTTTTTT CASSLEQGNEKLFF
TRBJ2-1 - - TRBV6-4 TGTGCCAGCAGGGTCCGATGGGACAATGAGCAGTTCTTC CASRVRWDNEQFF
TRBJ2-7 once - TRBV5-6 TGTGCCAGCAGTCAACTTCCCCACTACGAGCAGTACTTC CASSQLPHYEQYF